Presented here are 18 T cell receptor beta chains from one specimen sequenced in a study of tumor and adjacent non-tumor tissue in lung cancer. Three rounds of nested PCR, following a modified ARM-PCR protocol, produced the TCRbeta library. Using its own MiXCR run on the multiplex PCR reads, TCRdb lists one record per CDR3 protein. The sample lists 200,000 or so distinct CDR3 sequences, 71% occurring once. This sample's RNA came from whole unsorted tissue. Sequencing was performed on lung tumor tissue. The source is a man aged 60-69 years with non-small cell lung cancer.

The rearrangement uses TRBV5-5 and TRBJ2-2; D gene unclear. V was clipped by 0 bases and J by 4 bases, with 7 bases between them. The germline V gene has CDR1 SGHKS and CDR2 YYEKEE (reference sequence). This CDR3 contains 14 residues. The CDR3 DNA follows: TGTGCCAGCAGCTTGGACGGGTCCACCGGGGAGCTGTTTTTT. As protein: CASSLDGSTGELFF.

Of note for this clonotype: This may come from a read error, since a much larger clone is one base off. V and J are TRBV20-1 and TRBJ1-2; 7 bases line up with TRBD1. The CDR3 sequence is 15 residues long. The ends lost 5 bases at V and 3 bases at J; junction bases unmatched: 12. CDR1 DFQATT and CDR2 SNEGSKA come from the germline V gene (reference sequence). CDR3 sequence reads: CSAPSRGSIDYGYTF. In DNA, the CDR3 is TGCAGTGCTCCCTCCAGGGGGTCTATCGACTATGGCTACACCTTC.

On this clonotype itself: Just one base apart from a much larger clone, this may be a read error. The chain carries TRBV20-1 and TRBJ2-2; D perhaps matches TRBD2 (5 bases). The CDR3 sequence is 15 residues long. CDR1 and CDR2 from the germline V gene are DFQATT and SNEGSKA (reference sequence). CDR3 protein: CIARDERRMTGELFF. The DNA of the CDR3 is TGCATTGCTAGAGATGAGAGGAGGATGACCGGGGAGCTGTTTTTT.

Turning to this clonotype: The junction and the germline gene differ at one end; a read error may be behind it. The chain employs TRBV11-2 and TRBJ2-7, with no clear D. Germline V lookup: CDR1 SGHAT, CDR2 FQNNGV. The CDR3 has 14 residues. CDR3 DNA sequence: TGTGCCAGCAGCGTACTGCACAGCTTCTACGAGGAGTACTTC. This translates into CASSVLHSFYEEYF.

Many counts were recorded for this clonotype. CDR3 DNA sequence: TGTGCCAGCAGTGGACGGACAAAAGGGGACTATGGCTACACCTTC. This gives the protein CASSGRTKGDYGYTF. V and J are TRBV6-5 and TRBJ1-2, with D perhaps TRBD1 (5 bases). V gave up 5 bases and J gave up 3 bases, with 16 bases separating them. This CDR3 has 15 residues. Germline CDR1 and CDR2: MNHEY and SVGAGI.

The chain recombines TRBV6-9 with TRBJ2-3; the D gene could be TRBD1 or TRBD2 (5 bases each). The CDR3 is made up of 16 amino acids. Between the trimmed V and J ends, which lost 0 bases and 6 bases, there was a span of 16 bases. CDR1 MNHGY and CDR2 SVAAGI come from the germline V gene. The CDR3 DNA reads TGTGCCAGCAGTTATTCCGGGACGTGGGGGTTGGATACGCAGTATTTT. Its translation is CASSYSGTWGLDTQYF.

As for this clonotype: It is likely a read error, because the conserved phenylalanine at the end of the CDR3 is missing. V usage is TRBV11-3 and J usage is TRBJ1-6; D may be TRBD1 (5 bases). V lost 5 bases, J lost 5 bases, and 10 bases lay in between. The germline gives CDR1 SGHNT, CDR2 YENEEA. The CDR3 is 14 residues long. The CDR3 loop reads CASSLIGDNSPLHL. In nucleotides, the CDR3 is TGTGCCAGCAGCCTGATAGGGGATAATTCACCCCTCCACCTT.

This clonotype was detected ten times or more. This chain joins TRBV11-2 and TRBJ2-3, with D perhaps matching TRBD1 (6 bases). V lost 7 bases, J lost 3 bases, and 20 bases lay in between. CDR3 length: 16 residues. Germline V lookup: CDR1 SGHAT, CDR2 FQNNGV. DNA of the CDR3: TGTGCCAGCACTCCGTGGACAGTCCGAGGAACAGATACGCAGTATTTT. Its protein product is CASTPWTVRGTDTQYF.

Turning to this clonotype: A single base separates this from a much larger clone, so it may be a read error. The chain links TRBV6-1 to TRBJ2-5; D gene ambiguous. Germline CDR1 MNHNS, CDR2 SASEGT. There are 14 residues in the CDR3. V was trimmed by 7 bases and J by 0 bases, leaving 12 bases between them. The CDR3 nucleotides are TGTGCCAGCAAGACATGGTCTCACCAAGAGACCCAGTACTTC. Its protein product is CASKTWSHQETQYF.

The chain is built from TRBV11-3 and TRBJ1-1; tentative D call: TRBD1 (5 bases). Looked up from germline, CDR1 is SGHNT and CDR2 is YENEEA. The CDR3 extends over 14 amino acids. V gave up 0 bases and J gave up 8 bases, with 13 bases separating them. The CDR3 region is CASSLEAGVKEAFF. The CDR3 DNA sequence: TGTGCCAGCAGCTTAGAGGCGGGGGTCAAGGAAGCTTTCTTT.

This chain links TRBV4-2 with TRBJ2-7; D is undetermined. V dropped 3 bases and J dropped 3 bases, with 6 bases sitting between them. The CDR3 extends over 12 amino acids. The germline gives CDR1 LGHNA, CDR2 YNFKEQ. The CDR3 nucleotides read TGTGCCAGCAGCCAGATCGGCTACGAGCAGTACTTC. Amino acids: CASSQIGYEQYF.

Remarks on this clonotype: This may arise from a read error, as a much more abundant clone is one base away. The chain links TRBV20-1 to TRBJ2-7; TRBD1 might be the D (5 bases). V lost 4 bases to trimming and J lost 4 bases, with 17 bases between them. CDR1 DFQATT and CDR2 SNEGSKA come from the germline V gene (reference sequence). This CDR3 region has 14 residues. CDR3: CSAKGAAKVYEQYF. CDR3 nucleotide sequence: TGCAGTGCTAAAGGGGCAGCCAAAGTATACGAGCAGTACTTC.

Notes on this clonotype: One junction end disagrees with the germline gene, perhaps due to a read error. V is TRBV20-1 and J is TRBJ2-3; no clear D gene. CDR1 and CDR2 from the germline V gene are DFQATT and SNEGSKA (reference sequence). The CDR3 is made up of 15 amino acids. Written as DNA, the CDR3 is TGCAATGCTAGGGTCGGCGTGGTACCCACAGATACGCAGTATTTT. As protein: CNARVGVVPTDTQYF.

CDR3 in amino acids: CASRRETGGHNQPQHF. In DNA, the CDR3 is TGTGCCAGCAGGCGCGAAACAGGGGGCCACAATCAGCCCCAGCATTTT. This sequence joins TRBV6-2 or TRBV6-3 and TRBJ1-5; 9 bases are shared with TRBD1. The CDR3 covers 16 residues. Germline lookup yields CDR1 MNHEY and CDR2 SVGEGT. The V and J ends lost 6 bases and 3 bases, in that order; junction bases with no gene match: 9.

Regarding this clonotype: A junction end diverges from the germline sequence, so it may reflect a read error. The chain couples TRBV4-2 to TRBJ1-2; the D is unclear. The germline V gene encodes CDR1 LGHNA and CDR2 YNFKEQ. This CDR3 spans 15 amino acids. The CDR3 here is CASSQDGRGRYGYTF. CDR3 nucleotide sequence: TGTGCCAGCAGCCAAGATGGTCGTGGGCGCTATGGATACACCTTC.

The CDR3 nucleotides read TGTGCCAGCAGTCAAAACAGGGTCGGAGGAGGCACTGAAGCTTTCTTT. This encodes CASSQNRVGGGTEAFF. V is TRBV12-3 or TRBV12-4 and J is TRBJ1-1, with a tentative D call TRBD1 (6 bases). V dropped 5 bases and J dropped 4 bases, with 20 bases sitting between them. The CDR3 loop spans 16 amino acids.

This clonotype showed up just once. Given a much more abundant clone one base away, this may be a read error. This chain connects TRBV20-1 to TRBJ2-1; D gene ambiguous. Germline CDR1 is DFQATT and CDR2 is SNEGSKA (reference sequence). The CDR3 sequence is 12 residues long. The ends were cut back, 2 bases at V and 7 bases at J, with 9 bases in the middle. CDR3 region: CSARPVRNEQFF. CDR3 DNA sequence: TGCAGTGCTAGACCAGTACGGAATGAGCAGTTCTTC.

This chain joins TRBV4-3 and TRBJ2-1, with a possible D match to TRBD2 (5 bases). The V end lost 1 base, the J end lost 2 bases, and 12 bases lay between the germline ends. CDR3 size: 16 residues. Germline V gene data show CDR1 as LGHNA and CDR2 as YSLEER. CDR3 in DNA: TGCGCCAGCAGCCAAGTAGGAGGAGAGCCCTACAATGAGCAGTTCTTC. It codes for CASSQVGGEPYNEQFF.